This T cell receptor beta chain was sequenced for a study of shared clonotypes between healthy human individuals. Germline V gene data show CDR1 as ENHRY and CDR2 as SYGVKD. The CDR3 length is 14 residues. The ends were cut back, 6 bases at V and 2 bases at J, with 11 bases in the middle. Study results and caveats: Sorted-subset sequencing was shown by rarefaction to be incomplete despite large depth. A generally larger estimated richness was seen in naive subsets than in memory subsets.

In the case of this clone: Its specificity is unknown.

Original data processing: With immunoSEQ giving junction-only sequences and no quality scores, filtering differed. Produced via immunoSEQ multiplex PCR; TCRdb's table is partial and in-frame only. V and J calls and clone size follow that table, whereas D and trimming were derived from the DNA. This table holds some 2.3 million clones, over 85% found once. Into CD45RA+ naive and CD45RA-negative memory subsets, the CD4+ cells were split. The receptor was derived from a man younger than 35 in good health. Some clones in this sample may be carry-over from other donors' samples. This chain uses TRBV10-3 with TRBJ1-3, with a tentative D call TRBD1 (6 bases). Sequenced material: naive CD4+ T cells from PBMCs. Subset described: CD45RA+ positively selected. CDR3 DNA sequence: TGTGCCATCAGGGGCAGGGGCGCTGGAAACACCATATATTTT. This sequence encodes CAIRGRGAGNTIYF.